Listed below are T cell receptor beta chains from one sample, sequenced in a study of T cell responses to AZD1222 COVID-19 vaccine. TCRdb keeps only in-frame clones here, not all; method: immunoSEQ multiplex PCR. The sample contains 25,000 to 35,000 clones, around 80% of which appear only once. This sample comprised peripheral blood, obtained on day 0 of AZD1222 vaccination. The receptors originated from an adult in good health. CDR3s include the opening cysteine and the closing phenylalanine or tryptophan. The order of the fields is V gene, CDR3 length, J gene, D gene, clone size, CDR3 DNA, CDR3 protein. A D gene is named only where the DNA matches it firmly. A row's size may be missing; if present it is once, few, many or a size class.

TRBV5-1,15,TRBJ2-3,-,few,TGCGCCAGCAGCTTGGGCCTGCAGTACACAGATACGCAGTATTTT,CASSLGLQYTDTQYF
TRBV7-9,12,TRBJ2-2,-,-,TGTGCCAGCAGCTCCCCCTATGGGGAGCTGTTTTTT,CASSSPYGELFF
TRBV3-1/TRBV3-2,16,TRBJ1-1,TRBD1,-,TGTGCCAGCAGCCGAGGGCAGGGGGCCAGGAACACTGAAGCTTTCTTT,CASSRGQGARNTEAFF
TRBV18,12,TRBJ1-5,-,-,TGTGCCAGCTCGGACAGTCATCAGCCCCAGCATTTT,CASSDSHQPQHF
TRBV7-2,13,TRBJ2-3,-,-,TGTGCCAGCCAAACCCGATACACAGATACGCAGTATTTT,CASQTRYTDTQYF
TRBV5-1,15,TRBJ2-5,-,-,TGCGCCAGCAGCTTGCCGGGACACCTCCAAGAGACCCAGTACTTC,CASSLPGHLQETQYF
TRBV6-1,12,TRBJ2-4,TRBD1,-,TGTGCCAGCAGTGAACTAACAGGGGGACAGTACTTC,CASSELTGGQYF
TRBV5-5,16,TRBJ2-3,TRBD2,-,TGTGCCAGCAGCTTGACTAGCGGGGATGGAACAGATACGCAGTATTTT,CASSLTSGDGTDTQYF
TRBV7-2,15,TRBJ2-1,TRBD2,-,TGTGCCAGCAGCCGTAGCGGGGGGACGCACAATGAGCAGTTCTTC,CASSRSGGTHNEQFF
TRBV6-2/TRBV6-3,15,TRBJ1-2,TRBD1,-,TGTGCCAGCACCCCCGGGACAGGGGAAAACTATGGCTACACCTTC,CASTPGTGENYGYTF
TRBV3-1/TRBV3-2,15,TRBJ1-1,TRBD1,-,TGTGCCAGCAGCGGACAGGGGGGAATGAACACTGAAGCTTTCTTT,CASSGQGGMNTEAFF
TRBV4-2,15,TRBJ1-1,-,-,TGTGCCAGCAGCCAAGATTGGCCCAAGAACACTGAAGCTTTCTTT,CASSQDWPKNTEAFF
TRBV5-4,15,TRBJ2-1,-,-,TGTGCCAGCAGCCCCATGAGCGGAGGGGGGAATGAGCAGTTCTTC,CASSPMSGGGNEQFF
TRBV15,15,TRBJ2-5,TRBD2,-,TGTGCCACCAGCAGAGCGAGGACTAGCGGAGAGACCCAGTACTTC,CATSRARTSGETQYF
TRBV28,14,TRBJ1-5,-,-,TGTGCCAGCAGTTTAGGAAATAGCAATCAGCCCCAGCATTTT,CASSLGNSNQPQHF
TRBV7-2,19,TRBJ1-1,-,few,TGTGCCAGCAGCCTACCCAGCGCCCGCGGACTACCAATGAACACTGAAGCTTTCTTT,CASSLPSARGLPMNTEAFF
TRBV5-4,15,TRBJ1-2,-,few,TGTGCCAGCAGCTTGCCCCAGACTCAAAACTATGGCTACACCTTC,CASSLPQTQNYGYTF
TRBV19,13,TRBJ1-2,-,-,TGTGCCAGTAGTGTAAACGGGGGCTATGGCTACACCTTC,CASSVNGGYGYTF
TRBV10-3,16,TRBJ1-4,TRBD1,-,TGTGCCATCAGGGGGACAGCTGGGGGAAATCGCGAAAAACTGTTTTTT,CAIRGTAGGNREKLFF
TRBV6-5,16,TRBJ2-1,-,once,TGTGCCAGCAGTTACCGCTTGCGGGGGCATAACAATGAGCAGTTCTTC,CASSYRLRGHNNEQFF
TRBV12-3/TRBV12-4,13,TRBJ2-1,-,-,TGTGCCAGCAGTTTGCACGGGGAGAATGAGCAGTTCTTC,CASSLHGENEQFF
TRBV28,16,TRBJ2-1,TRBD2,-,TGTGCCAGCAGTCCCCAGGAAGCGGGAGGGCGTGATGAGCAGTTCTTC,CASSPQEAGGRDEQFF
TRBV6-1,14,TRBJ2-5,-,medium-sized,TGTGCCAGCAGTGAAGCGATGCGCGGGCAGACCCAGTACTTC,CASSEAMRGQTQYF
TRBV2,12,TRBJ2-7,-,-,TGTGCCACCTCCGGGACAAAGTACGAGCAGTACTTC,CATSGTKYEQYF
TRBV5-1,15,TRBJ2-2,-,-,TGCGCCAGCAGCCCGAGGCAGGGAGGAGCCGGGGAGCTGTTTTTT,CASSPRQGGAGELFF
TRBV4-2,14,TRBJ1-4,TRBD1,-,TGTGCCAGCAGCCGTTCAGGGGGCCTAGAAAAACTGTTTTTT,CASSRSGGLEKLFF
TRBV10-3,13,TRBJ2-1,-,-,TGTGCCATCAGTGGACAGGAAGACAATGAGCAGTTCTTC,CAISGQEDNEQFF
TRBV7-6,14,TRBJ1-6,-,-,TGTGCCAGCAGCCTGACCCCGGGGAATTCACCCCTCCACTTT,CASSLTPGNSPLHF
TRBV7-9,16,TRBJ1-6,TRBD1,few,TGTGCCAGCAGCTCGGGACAGGGCTTCTATAATTCACCCCTCCACTTT,CASSSGQGFYNSPLHF
TRBV19,15,TRBJ1-5,TRBD1,-,TGTGCCAGTAGTATAGTAAGGACAGGTGCAAAGCCCCAGCATTTT,CASSIVRTGAKPQHF
TRBV7-3,13,TRBJ2-5,-,-,TGTGCCAGCAGTATCGGACCCCAAGAGACCCAGTACTTC,CASSIGPQETQYF
TRBV9,15,TRBJ1-5,-,-,TGTGCCAGCAGCGTAGCTGTGGGGATCGATCAGCCCCAGCATTTT,CASSVAVGIDQPQHF
TRBV18,15,TRBJ1-5,-,-,TGTGCCAGCTCATCGACCAATATAGGGCACCAGCCCCAGCATTTT,CASSSTNIGHQPQHF
TRBV10-2,14,TRBJ2-1,-,-,TGCGCCAGCAGTGAGGACTTCTCCTACAATGAGCAGTTCTTC,CASSEDFSYNEQFF
TRBV11-3,15,TRBJ2-2,-,-,TGTGCCAGCAGCTCAGGGACTTCCGGCACCGGGGAGCTGTTTTTT,CASSSGTSGTGELFF
TRBV10-2,11,TRBJ2-2,-,-,TGCGCCAGCAAAGGAAACGGGGAGCTGTTTTTT,CASKGNGELFF
TRBV19,14,TRBJ2-7,-,-,TGTGCCAGTAGTATCGCTGGGGGCTCCTACGAGCAGTACTTC,CASSIAGGSYEQYF
TRBV10-1,13,TRBJ1-4,-,-,TGCGCCACCCCCGGGTGCACTAATGAAAAACTGTTTTTT,CATPGCTNEKLFF
TRBV6-1,18,TRBJ2-3,TRBD2,once,TGTGCCAGCAGTGAATCCCGCGGGGGGCACCCCCGCACAGATACGCAGTATTTT,CASSESRGGHPRTDTQYF
TRBV12-5,8,TRBJ1-6,-,-,TGTGCTAGTGGGCCCCTCCACTTT,CASGPLHF
TRBV12-3/TRBV12-4,12,TRBJ1-5,-,-,TGTGCCAGCAGTCTTCGACCACAGCCCCAGCATTTT,CASSLRPQPQHF
TRBV7-9,14,TRBJ2-6,-,-,TGTGCCAGCCCTGGCCGTGTTGGGGCCAACGTCCTGACTTTC,CASPGRVGANVLTF
TRBV30,14,TRBJ1-5,-,-,TGTGCCTGGAGCAAAGGGGGGTCCAATCAGCCCCAGCATTTT,CAWSKGGSNQPQHF
TRBV10-2,16,TRBJ2-4,TRBD1,-,TGCGCCAGCAGTGATCCTCAGGGGGCGACCAAAAACATTCAGTACTTC,CASSDPQGATKNIQYF
TRBV28,14,TRBJ2-1,TRBD1,-,TGTGCCAGCAGTCCAGGGGGCTCCTACAATGAGCAGTTCTTC,CASSPGGSYNEQFF
TRBV10-3,16,TRBJ2-1,-,-,TGTGCCATCAGTGAGTCGACGGTAGGTAGGCAAAATGAGCAGTTCTTC,CAISESTVGRQNEQFF
TRBV5-4,16,TRBJ1-2,-,-,TGTGCCAGCAGCTTGGCCCTAGGAAGGGAAGACTATGGCTACACCTTC,CASSLALGREDYGYTF
TRBV7-9,15,TRBJ1-5,-,few,TGTGCCAGCAGCACGACAGCTTTTGGCAATCAGCCCCAGCATTTT,CASSTTAFGNQPQHF
TRBV4-1,14,TRBJ2-7,-,-,TGCGCCAGCAGCCAAGAAGGATTCGGGGGCGAGCAGTACTTC,CASSQEGFGGEQYF